The clone carrying this T cell receptor beta chain has just a few counts. Its antigen is not identified. This specimen belongs to a study of T cell repertoires in cytomegalovirus infection. CDR3 size: 16 residues. V shed 4 bases and J 2 bases; nucleotides not matched to a gene: 8. From germline, CDR1 is SGHNT and CDR2 YYREEE (reference sequence). TCRdb fed the reads into MiXCR, producing one record per CDR3 protein. The sample records 480,000 or so distinct CDR3 sequences, about 11% being singletons. Study-level points and caveats: Clonotype analysis showed dominance of the ex vivo response by HLA-C-restricted CMV-specific TCR beta clonotypes.

This chain joins TRBV5-4 and TRBJ2-5; 10 bases are a match to TRBD1. The clonotype was recovered from a human donor in good health (CMV status not recorded). Some clones in this sample may be carry-over from other donors' samples. Material for sequencing was PBMCs. The CDR3 nucleotides read TGTGCCAGCAGCAGGACAGGGGGGACACCGCAAGAGACCCAGTACTTC. Its translation is CASSRTGGTPQETQYF.